This T cell receptor (beta chain) was identified in a study of T cell repertoires in cytomegalovirus infection. This clonotype was seen a few times. Its antigen remains unknown. Germline CDR1 and CDR2: SGHAT and FQNNGV. This CDR3 is built from 13 residues. Trimming removed 4 bases from V and 3 bases from J, with 6 bases in between. TCRdb recomputed calls from the reads with MiXCR, one row per CDR3 protein. The sample has roughly 69,000 distinct CDR3 sequences; approximately 30% are singletons. The rearrangement links TRBV11-2 to TRBJ2-2; D remains ambiguous. The TCR comes from a human donor in good health (CMV status not recorded). Some clones in this sample may be carry-over from other donors' samples. Sequencing used CD8+ T cells from cultured PBMCs, obtained from culture after CMV antigen stimulation. CDR3 loop: CASSSYHTGELFF. The CDR3 bases are TGTGCCAGCAGCTCGTATCACACCGGGGAGCTGTTTTTT.